The TCR beta chain under discussion was sequenced for a study of cytomegalovirus exposure and HLA in healthy donors. Overall study results and limits: It was reportedly the case that the classifier diagnosed cytomegalovirus status with high specificity and sensitivity. Cytomegalovirus association was assigned to 170 or so TCR beta chains. A few CMV-associated chains were confirmed in vitro to be specific for CMV antigens.

Sequencing used immunoSEQ multiplex PCR; TCRdb keeps in-frame clones, though not all of them. The table has some 190,000 clones, more than 70% seen once. Details on this clone: Its cognate antigen is unknown.

The V end lost 0 bases, the J end lost 5 bases, and 13 bases lay between the germline ends. The CDR3 is 15 amino acids. Per the germline V gene, CDR1 is LGHNT and CDR2 is FRNRAP. The chain carries TRBV12-5 and TRBJ1-1; the D gene is possibly TRBD1 (6 bases). This clonotype was obtained from a woman between 18 and 29 years old in good health and CMV-seronegative. The sample was PBMCs. CDR3 nucleotides: TGTGCTAGTGGTTTGGTAAGGGGGAGACAAACTGAAGCTTTCTTT. Translated: CASGLVRGRQTEAFF.